This paragraph reports one T cell receptor (beta chain). The data were taken from a study of blood T cell repertoires in COVID-19. Background on the study: COVID-19 samples from acute and convalescent phases originated in the United States, Italy and Spain. PBMCs, B-cell-depleted T cells, or T cells provided the cDNA or gDNA that made up the material.

CDR3 length equals 18 residues. The V end was cut by 0 bases, the J end by 2 bases, with 19 bases between. Germline assignment: CDR1 MNHNS and CDR2 SASEGT. Source study methods: How many nucleated cells were present was estimated from reference gene primer amplification. The table came from immunoSEQ multiplex PCR; TCRdb's copy has only in-frame clones and leaves some out. V and J calls plus clone size are reproduced from that table; the DNA served to infer D and trimming. This table holds about 150,000 clones, over 80% found once. V is TRBV6-1 and J is TRBJ1-2; D might be TRBD1 (5 bases). Sequenced sample: peripheral blood. The clonotype was recovered from an elderly man with acute or convalescent COVID-19. This chain's CDR3 is CASSEALAGRGGNYGYTF. Written as DNA, the CDR3 is TGTGCCAGCAGTGAAGCGCTGGCAGGGAGGGGAGGGAACTATGGCTACACCTTC.